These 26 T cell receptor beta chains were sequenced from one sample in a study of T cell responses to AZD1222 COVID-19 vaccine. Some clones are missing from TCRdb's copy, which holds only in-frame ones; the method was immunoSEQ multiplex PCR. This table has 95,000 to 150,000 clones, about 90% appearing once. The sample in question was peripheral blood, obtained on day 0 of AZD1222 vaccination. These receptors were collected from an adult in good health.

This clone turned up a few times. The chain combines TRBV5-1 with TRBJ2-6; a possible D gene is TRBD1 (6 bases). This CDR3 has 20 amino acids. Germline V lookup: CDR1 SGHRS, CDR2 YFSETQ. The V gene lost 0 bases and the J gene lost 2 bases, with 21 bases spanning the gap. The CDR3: CASSLASEQGVYTGANVLTF. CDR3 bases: TGCGCCAGCAGCTTGGCGTCGGAACAGGGAGTATATACTGGGGCCAACGTCCTGACTTTC.

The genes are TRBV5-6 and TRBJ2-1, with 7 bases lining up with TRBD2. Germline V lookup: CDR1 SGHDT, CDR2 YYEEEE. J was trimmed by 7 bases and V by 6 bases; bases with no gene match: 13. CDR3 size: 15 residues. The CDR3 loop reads CASIRGGRAINEQFF. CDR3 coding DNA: TGTGCCAGCATCCGGGGAGGGAGGGCCATTAATGAGCAGTTCTTC. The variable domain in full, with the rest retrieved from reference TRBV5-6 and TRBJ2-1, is DAGVTQSPTHLIKTRGQQVTLRCSPKSGHDTVSWYQQALGQGPQFIFQYYEEEERQRGNFPDRFSGHQFPNYSSELNVNALLLGDSALYLCASIRGGRAINEQFFGPGTRLTVL.

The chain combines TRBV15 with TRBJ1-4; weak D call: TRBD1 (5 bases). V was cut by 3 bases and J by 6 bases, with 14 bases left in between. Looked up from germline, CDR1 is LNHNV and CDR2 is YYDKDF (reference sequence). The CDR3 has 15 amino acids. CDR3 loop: CATSSTEGLDEKLFF. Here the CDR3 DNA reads TGTGCCACCAGCAGTACTGAGGGGCTGGATGAAAAACTGTTTTTT.

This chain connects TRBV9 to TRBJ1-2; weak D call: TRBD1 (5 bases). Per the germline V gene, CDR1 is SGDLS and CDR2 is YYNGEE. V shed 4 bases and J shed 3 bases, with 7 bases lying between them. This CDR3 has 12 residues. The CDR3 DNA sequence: TGTGCCAGCAGCCGAGGGGACTATGGCTACACCTTC. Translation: CASSRGDYGYTF.

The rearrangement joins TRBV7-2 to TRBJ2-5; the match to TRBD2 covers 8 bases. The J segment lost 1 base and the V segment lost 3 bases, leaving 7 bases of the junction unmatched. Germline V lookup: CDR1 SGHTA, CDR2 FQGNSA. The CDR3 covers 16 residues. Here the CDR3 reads CASSLGSGVIQETQYF. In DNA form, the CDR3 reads TGTGCCAGCAGCTTGGGTAGCGGGGTAATCCAAGAGACCCAGTACTTC.

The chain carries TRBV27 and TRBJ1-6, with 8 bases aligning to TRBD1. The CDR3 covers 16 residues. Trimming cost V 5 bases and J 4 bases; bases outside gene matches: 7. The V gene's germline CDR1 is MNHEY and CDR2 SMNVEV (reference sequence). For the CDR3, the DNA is TGTGCCAGCAGTACCCCGACAGGGGCGTATAATTCACCCCTCCACTTT. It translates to CASSTPTGAYNSPLHF.

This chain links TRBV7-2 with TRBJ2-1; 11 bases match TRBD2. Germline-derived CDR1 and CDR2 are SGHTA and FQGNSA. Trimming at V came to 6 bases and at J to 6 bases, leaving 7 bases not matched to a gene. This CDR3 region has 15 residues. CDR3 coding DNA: TGTGCCAGCAGTCAAAGACTAGCGGGGTCCAATGAGCAGTTCTTC. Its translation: CASSQRLAGSNEQFF.

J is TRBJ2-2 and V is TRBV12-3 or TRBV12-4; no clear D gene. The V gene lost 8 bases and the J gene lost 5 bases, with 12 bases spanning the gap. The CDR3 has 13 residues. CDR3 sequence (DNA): TGTGCCAGCGCCACAGTGGAGACCGGGGAGCTGTTTTTT. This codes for CASATVETGELFF.

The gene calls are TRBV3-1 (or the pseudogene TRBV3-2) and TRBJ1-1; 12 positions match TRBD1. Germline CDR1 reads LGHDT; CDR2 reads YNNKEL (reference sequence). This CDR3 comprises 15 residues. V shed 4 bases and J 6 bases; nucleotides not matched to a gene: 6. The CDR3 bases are TGTGCCAGCAGCCGGGGGACAGGGGGCCTGGCTGAAGCTTTCTTT. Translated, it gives CASSRGTGGLAEAFF.

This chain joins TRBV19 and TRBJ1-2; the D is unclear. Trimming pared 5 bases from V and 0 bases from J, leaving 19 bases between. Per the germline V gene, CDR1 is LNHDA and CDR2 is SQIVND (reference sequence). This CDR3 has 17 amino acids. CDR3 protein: CASSSPTDGLANYGYTF. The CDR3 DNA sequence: TGTGCCAGTAGTTCACCGACGGACGGACTAGCTAACTATGGCTACACCTTC.

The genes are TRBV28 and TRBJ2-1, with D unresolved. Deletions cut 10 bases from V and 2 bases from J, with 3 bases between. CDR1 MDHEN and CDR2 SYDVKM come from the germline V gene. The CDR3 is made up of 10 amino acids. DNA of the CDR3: TGTGCCACCGCCTACAATGAGCAGTTCTTC. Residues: CATAYNEQFF.

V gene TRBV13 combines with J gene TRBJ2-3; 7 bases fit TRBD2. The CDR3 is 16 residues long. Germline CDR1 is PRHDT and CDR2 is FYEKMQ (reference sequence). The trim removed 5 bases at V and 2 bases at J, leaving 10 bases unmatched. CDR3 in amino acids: CASSIPGLQYTDTQYF. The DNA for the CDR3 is TGTGCCAGCAGCATACCGGGACTACAATACACAGATACGCAGTATTTT.

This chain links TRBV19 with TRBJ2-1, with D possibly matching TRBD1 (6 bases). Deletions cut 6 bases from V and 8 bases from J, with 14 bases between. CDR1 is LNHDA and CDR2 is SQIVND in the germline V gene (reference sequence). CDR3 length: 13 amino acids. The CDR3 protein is CASRFGQSHEQFF. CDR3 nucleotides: TGTGCCAGTAGATTCGGACAGTCCCATGAGCAGTTCTTC.

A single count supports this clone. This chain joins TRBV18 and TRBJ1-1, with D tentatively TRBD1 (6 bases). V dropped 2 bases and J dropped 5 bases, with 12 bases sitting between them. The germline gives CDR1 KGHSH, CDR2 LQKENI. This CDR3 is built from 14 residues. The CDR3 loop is CASSPDQGTTEAFF. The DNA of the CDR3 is TGTGCCAGCTCACCAGACCAGGGGACAACTGAAGCTTTCTTT.

CDR3 in amino acids: CATSPGLESGELFF. The CDR3 region has the DNA TGTGCCACCAGTCCGGGACTAGAGTCCGGGGAGCTGTTTTTT. The chain links TRBV24-1 to TRBJ2-2; 8 bases map to TRBD2. The length of the CDR3 is 14 residues. Germline CDR1 is KGHDR and CDR2 is SFDVKD. J gave up 6 bases and V 6 bases, and 5 bases lay outside the gene matches.

The DNA of the CDR3 is TGTGCCAGCAGCCCAGCGTCGGGGGAAAAGGTCACTGAAGCTTTCTTT. It is translated as CASSPASGEKVTEAFF. This chain uses TRBV21-1 with TRBJ1-1. TRBV21-1 is labeled a pseudogene. This CDR3 is 16 amino acids long.

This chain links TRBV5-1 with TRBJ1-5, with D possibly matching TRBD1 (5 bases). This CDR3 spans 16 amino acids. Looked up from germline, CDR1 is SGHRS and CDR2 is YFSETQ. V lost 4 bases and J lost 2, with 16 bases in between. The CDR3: CASSPGGTQGNQPQHF. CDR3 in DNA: TGCGCCAGCAGCCCCGGAGGGACCCAGGGCAATCAGCCCCAGCATTTT.

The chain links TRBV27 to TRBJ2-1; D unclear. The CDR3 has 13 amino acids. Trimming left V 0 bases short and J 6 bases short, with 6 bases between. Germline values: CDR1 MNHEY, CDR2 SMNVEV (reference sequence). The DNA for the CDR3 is TGTGCCAGCAGTTTATCTCCGGTCAATGAGCAGTTCTTC. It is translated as CASSLSPVNEQFF.

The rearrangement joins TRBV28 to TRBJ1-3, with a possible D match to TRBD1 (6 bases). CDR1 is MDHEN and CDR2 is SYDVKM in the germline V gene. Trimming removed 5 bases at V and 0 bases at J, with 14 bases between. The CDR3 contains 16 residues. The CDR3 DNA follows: TGTGCCAGCAGTCCACGGACAGCATCCTCTGGAAACACCATATATTTT. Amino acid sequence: CASSPRTASSGNTIYF.

CDR3 residues: CSASFPGVGTDTQYF. For the CDR3, the DNA is TGCAGTGCTAGTTTCCCGGGAGTTGGCACAGATACGCAGTATTTT. V is TRBV20-1 and J is TRBJ2-3, with a tentative D call TRBD2 (6 bases). Germline CDR1 DFQATT, CDR2 SNEGSKA (reference sequence). There are 15 residues in the CDR3. V lost 3 bases, J lost 1 base, and 14 bases lay in between.

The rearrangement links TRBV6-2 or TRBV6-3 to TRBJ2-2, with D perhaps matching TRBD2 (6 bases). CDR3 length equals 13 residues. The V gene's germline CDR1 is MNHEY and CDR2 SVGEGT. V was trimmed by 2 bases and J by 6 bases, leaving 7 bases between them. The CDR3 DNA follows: TGTGCCAGCAGTTACACTAGCCCCGGGGAGCTGTTTTTT. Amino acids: CASSYTSPGELFF.

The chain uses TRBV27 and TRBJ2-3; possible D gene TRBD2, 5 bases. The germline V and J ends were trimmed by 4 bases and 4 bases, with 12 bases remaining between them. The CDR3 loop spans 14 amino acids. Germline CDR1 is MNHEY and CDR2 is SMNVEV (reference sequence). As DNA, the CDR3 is TGTGCCAGCAGTTATAGATTCGGGGCAGATACGCAGTATTTT. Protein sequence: CASSYRFGADTQYF.

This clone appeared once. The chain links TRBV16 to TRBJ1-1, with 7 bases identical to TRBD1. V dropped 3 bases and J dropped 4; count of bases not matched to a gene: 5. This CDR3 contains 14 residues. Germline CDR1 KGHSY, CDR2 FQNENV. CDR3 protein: CASSQRGQGTEAFF. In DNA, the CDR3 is TGTGCCAGCAGCCAGAGGGGGCAGGGCACTGAAGCTTTCTTT. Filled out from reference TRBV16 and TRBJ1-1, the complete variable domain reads GEEVAQTPKHLVRGEGQKAKLYCAPIKGHSYVFWYQQVLKNEFKFLISFQNENVFDETGMPKERFSAKCLPNSPCSLEIQATKLEDSAVYFCASSQRGQGTEAFFGQGTRLTVV.

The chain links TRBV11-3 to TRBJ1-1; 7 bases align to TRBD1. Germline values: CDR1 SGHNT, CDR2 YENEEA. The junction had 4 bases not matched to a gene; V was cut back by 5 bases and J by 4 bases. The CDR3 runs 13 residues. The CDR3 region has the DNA TGTGCCAGCAGCCTCGGGACAGCCACTGAAGCTTTCTTT. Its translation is CASSLGTATEAFF.

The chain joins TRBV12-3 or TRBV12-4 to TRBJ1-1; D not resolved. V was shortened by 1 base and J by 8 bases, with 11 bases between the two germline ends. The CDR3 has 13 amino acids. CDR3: CASSLEHATEAFF. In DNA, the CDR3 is TGTGCCAGCAGTTTAGAACACGCCACAGAAGCTTTCTTT.

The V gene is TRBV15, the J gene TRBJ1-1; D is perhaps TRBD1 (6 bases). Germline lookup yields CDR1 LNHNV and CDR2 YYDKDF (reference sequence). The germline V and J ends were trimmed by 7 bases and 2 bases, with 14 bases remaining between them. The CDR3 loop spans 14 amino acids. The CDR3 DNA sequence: TGTGCCACCAACGACCAGGGGCCAAACACTGAAGCTTTCTTT. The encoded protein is CATNDQGPNTEAFF. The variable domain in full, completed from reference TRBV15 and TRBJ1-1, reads DAMVIQNPRYQVTQFGKPVTLSCSQTLNHNVMYWYQQKSSQAPKLLFHYYDKDFNNEADTPDNFQSRRPNTSFCFLDIRSPGLGDTAMYLCATNDQGPNTEAFFGQGTRLTVV.